This T cell receptor beta chain was profiled in a study of blood T cell repertoires in COVID-19. Method: immunoSEQ multiplex PCR; TCRdb's copy keeps in-frame clones and lacks some. The data contain some 190,000 clones, roughly 85% of them seen just once; the ten biggest clones take up around 7.8%. This TCR was recovered from a woman in her sixties with acute or convalescent COVID-19. The sample consisted of peripheral blood.

The CDR3 loop is CASRAGVNTEAFF. The CDR3 nucleotides read TGTGCCAGTAGGGCGGGGGTGAACACTGAAGCTTTCTTT. The chain carries TRBV19 and TRBJ1-1, with D possibly matching TRBD1 (5 bases). Germline loops: CDR1 LNHDA, CDR2 SQIVND (reference sequence). Trimming shortened V by 6 bases and J by 0 bases, and 8 bases separated the two germline ends. This CDR3 is 13 amino acids long.